Following are 7 T cell receptor beta chains from one sample sequenced in a study of blood T cell repertoires in COVID-19. This table comes from immunoSEQ multiplex PCR, and its TCRdb copy is limited to in-frame clones, with some not included. This table has tens of thousands of clones, just over 85% appearing once. Sequencing input: peripheral blood. These receptor sequences come from a woman in her 70s with acute or convalescent COVID-19.

The V gene is TRBV5-1, the J gene TRBJ2-7; D possibly corresponds to TRBD2 (5 bases). Per germline, CDR1 SGHRS and CDR2 YFSETQ. Trimming took 4 bases from V and 3 from J, leaving 11 bases between them. CDR3 length: 13 residues. The CDR3 loop is CASSPGLRYEQYF. The CDR3 DNA is TGCGCCAGCAGCCCTGGACTGCGCTACGAGCAGTACTTC. Based on the CDR3 plus reference TRBV5-1 and TRBJ2-7, the full variable domain is KAGVTQTPRYLIKTRGQQVTLSCSPISGHRSVSWYQQTPGQGLQFLFEYFSETQRNKGNFPGRFSGRQFSNSRSEMNVSTLELGDSALYLCASSPGLRYEQYFGPGTRLTVT.

This sequence joins TRBV11-2 and TRBJ1-5; D is unresolved. The CDR3 extends over 13 amino acids. The germline V gene has CDR1 SGHAT and CDR2 FQNNGV. The V end was cut by 2 bases, the J end by 9 bases, with 11 bases between. The chain's CDR3 is CASSLILAAPQHF. For the CDR3, the DNA is TGTGCCAGCAGCTTAATTCTAGCTGCGCCCCAGCATTTT.

This rearrangement joins TRBV9 to TRBJ2-7, with a weak D call TRBD1 (6 bases). Trimming removed 2 bases at V and 0 bases at J, with 12 bases between. Looked up from germline, CDR1 is SGDLS and CDR2 is YYNGEE. CDR3 length: 15 amino acids. CDR3 coding DNA: TGTGCCAGCAGCGTTACGGACAGCTACTCCTACGAGCAGTACTTC. It is translated as CASSVTDSYSYEQYF.

This clone occurred a few times. The V gene is TRBV2, the J gene TRBJ1-5; D not certain. Deletions cut 3 bases from V and 3 bases from J, with 18 bases between. The V gene's germline CDR1 is SNHLY and CDR2 FYNNEI. The CDR3 contains 17 residues. CDR3: CASSDVWPRSNNQPQHF. CDR3 DNA: TGTGCCAGCAGTGATGTTTGGCCCAGAAGTAACAATCAGCCCCAGCATTTT.

The chain carries TRBV19 and TRBJ2-1, with 9 bases matching TRBD2. The CDR3 is 16 residues long. The germline V gene has CDR1 LNHDA and CDR2 SQIVND (reference sequence). J lost 0 bases, V lost 5 bases, and 5 bases had no gene match. The CDR3 loop reads CASSESGRFSYNEQFF. CDR3 DNA: TGTGCCAGTAGTGAAAGCGGGAGGTTCTCCTACAATGAGCAGTTCTTC.

The V gene is TRBV7-9, the J gene TRBJ1-2; D remains ambiguous. The CDR3 totals 17 residues. Trimming cost V 2 bases and J 5 bases, with 21 bases left between them. Germline CDR1 and CDR2: SEHNR and FQNEAQ (reference sequence). The CDR3 bases are TGTGCCAGCAGCTTACTGCGCCTCCCCGGCCTGGAGTATGGCTACACCTTC. This codes for CASSLLRLPGLEYGYTF.

The chain carries TRBV6-5 and TRBJ1-2, with D maybe TRBD1 (5 bases). This CDR3 is 14 amino acids long. CDR1 MNHEY and CDR2 SVGAGI come from the germline V gene. Trimming cost V 6 bases and J 7 bases, with 18 bases left between them. DNA of the CDR3: TGTGCCAGCAGCTTAGAAACAGGAGTACCTGGCTACACCTTC. It codes for CASSLETGVPGYTF.